This TCR beta chain was sequenced during a study of OX40 agonist ivuxolimab in advanced cancers. Study in general: Patients were dosed with the agonistic anti-OX40 (CD134) antibody ivuxolimab. The dose-escalation cohort was just under 85% male, with a mean age of around 60 years, ranging about 20 to 85. The study's findings and limits: Antigen specificity was not determined for the expanded peripheral T cells. Low normalized T-cell clonal expansion was additionally recorded for some nonresponders.

This clone was seen a handful of times. Its target is not known. The V and J ends lost 5 bases and 6 bases respectively, with 17 bases between them. CDR3 length: 15 amino acids. Looked up from germline, CDR1 is SEHNR and CDR2 is FQNEAQ (reference sequence). The data were produced by immunoSEQ multiplex PCR, yet TCRdb's version contains in-frame clones alone and is incomplete. The sample consists of roughly 48,000 clones, approximately 79% of them appearing once. This TCR came from an adult with an advanced solid tumor such as melanoma, head and neck, liver or kidney cancer. This sequence joins TRBV7-9 and TRBJ2-1; tentative D call: TRBD1 (6 bases). The material sequenced was CD4+ or CD8+ T cells sorted from blood, taken in a trial of the OX40 agonist ivuxolimab. The CDR3 DNA reads as TGTGCCAGCAGCCGCGGGCAAGGGGACATCAATGAGCAGTTCTTC. Protein sequence: CASSRGQGDINEQFF.